Listed here are 14 T cell receptor beta chains from one sample, sequenced in a study of regulatory T cells in long-lasting Graves disease. Combining iRepertoire HTBI primers with Arm-PCR of CDR3 regions, the authors built TCR beta libraries. TCRdb re-derived calls from the multiplex PCR reads in MiXCR, one entry per CDR3 protein. The table lists about 470,000 distinct CDR3 sequences, about 22% of them singletons. Time point here: persistent/refractory GD, antithyroid drugs over 5 years with positive TRAb. Preparation of the TCR library used RNA extracted from PBMCs. The input for sequencing was peripheral blood mononuclear cells (PBMCs), taken when the disease was refractory, from a patient treated with antithyroid drugs. These TCRs come from a female donor with Graves disease.

This clonotype appeared many times. The chain recombines TRBV6-2 or TRBV6-3 with TRBJ1-6; a possible D gene is TRBD1 (5 bases). The CDR3 consists of 16 residues. The germline gives CDR1 MNHEY, CDR2 SVGEGT. Trimming pared 0 bases from V and 5 bases from J, leaving 11 bases between. The CDR3 spells CASSYSSGYDNSPLHF. The CDR3 region has the DNA TGTGCCAGCAGTTACTCGTCAGGGTATGATAATTCACCCCTCCACTTT.

This rearrangement joins TRBV4-2 to TRBJ1-5; D might be TRBD1 (6 bases). Germline V gives CDR1 LGHNA, CDR2 YNFKEQ. This CDR3 has 16 amino acids. V dropped 1 base and J dropped 0 bases, with 10 bases sitting between them. The CDR3 is CASSQVAGVSNQPQHF. DNA for the CDR3: TGTGCCAGCAGCCAAGTTGCAGGGGTTAGCAATCAGCCCCAGCATTTT.

This clonotype showed up just a few times. The chain is built from TRBV6-1 and TRBJ1-6, with 9 bases that match TRBD1. The germline V gene has CDR1 MNHNS and CDR2 SASEGT. The CDR3 covers 17 residues. The V gene end was trimmed by 5 bases and the J gene end by 9 bases; junction bases not matched to a gene: 14. The CDR3 nucleotides are TGTGCCAGCAGTCTAAACCCTCAGGACAGGGGATCTTCACCCCTCCACTTT. This encodes CASSLNPQDRGSSPLHF.

The rearrangement links TRBV6-1 to TRBJ2-2; weak D call: TRBD1 (5 bases). The germline V gene has CDR1 MNHNS and CDR2 SASEGT. The germline V and J ends were trimmed by 8 bases and 5 bases, with 12 bases remaining between them. The CDR3 contains 13 residues. Written as DNA, the CDR3 is TGTGCCAGCCAACCAGGGTCTACCGGGGAGCTGTTTTTT. It encodes CASQPGSTGELFF.

This clonotype was detected ten times or more. The chain employs TRBV30 and TRBJ1-1; D gene unclear. Trimming took 0 bases from V and 7 from J, leaving 6 bases between them. Per the germline V gene, CDR1 is GTSNPN and CDR2 is SVGIG (reference sequence). This CDR3 contains 11 residues. The CDR3 DNA sequence: TGTGCCTGGAGTGTAGGGAGTGAAGCTTTCTTT. Encoded protein: CAWSVGSEAFF.

The rearrangement links TRBV5-1 to TRBJ1-2; D is unclear. This CDR3 region has 12 residues. The germline gives CDR1 SGHRS, CDR2 YFSETQ. Deletions cut 4 bases from V and 5 bases from J, with 9 bases between. Here the CDR3 DNA reads TGCGCCAGCAGCGGGCACTGGTATGGCTACACCTTC. Translation gives CASSGHWYGYTF.

This clonotype was counted ten times or more. V is TRBV6-1 and J is TRBJ2-5; TRBD1 matches 10 bases. The trim removed 6 bases at V and 1 base at J, leaving 8 bases unmatched. Germline CDR1 reads MNHNS; CDR2 reads SASEGT. This CDR3 is 16 amino acids long. The CDR3 DNA is TGTGCCAGCAGCCTCGAGGGACAGGGGACCCAAGAGACCCAGTACTTC. This gives the protein CASSLEGQGTQETQYF.

This clonotype was observed a handful of times. This rearrangement joins TRBV7-2 to TRBJ2-2; no definite D call. The CDR3 totals 15 residues. Germline V gene data show CDR1 as SGHTA and CDR2 as FQGNSA. V lost 3 bases to trimming and J lost 3 bases, with 11 bases between them. In DNA form, the CDR3 reads TGTGCCAGCAGCTTTTTCCAGTTAGACACCGGGGAGCTGTTTTTT. Translated: CASSFFQLDTGELFF.

V is TRBV7-2 and J is TRBJ2-2; a weak D match, TRBD2 (6 bases). The V gene's germline CDR1 is SGHTA and CDR2 FQGNSA. Trimming took 6 bases from V and 0 from J, leaving 14 bases between them. The CDR3 length is 16 residues. In nucleotides, the CDR3 is TGTGCCAGCAGTAGCGGACTGGGGACGAACACCGGGGAGCTGTTTTTT. It codes for CASSSGLGTNTGELFF.

This clonotype was detected many times. The chain couples TRBV28 to TRBJ1-5; tentative D call: TRBD1 (5 bases). Between the trimmed V and J ends, which lost 2 bases and 11 bases, there was a span of 10 bases. CDR1 is MDHEN, CDR2 SYDVKM, per germline. The CDR3 totals 12 residues. The DNA of the CDR3 is TGTGCCAGCAGTTTAGGGGCCCAGGCCCAGCATTTT. Translation: CASSLGAQAQHF.

The chain carries TRBV12-3 or TRBV12-4 and TRBJ2-1; 9 nucleotides line up with TRBD1. V shed 9 bases and J 3 bases; nucleotides not matched to a gene: 6. CDR3 size: 14 residues. CDR3 in DNA: TGTGCCAGGACGGGACAGGGAGGCTACAATGAGCAGTTCTTC. Its translation: CARTGQGGYNEQFF.

CDR3 sequence (DNA): TGTGCCAGCAGCCTCCCTCTGCAGTCTGAAGCTTTCTTT. Protein: CASSLPLQSEAFF. This chain links TRBV7-9 with TRBJ1-1; no clear D. V dropped 5 bases and J dropped 6 bases, with 13 bases sitting between them. The CDR3 spans 13 residues. Germline-derived CDR1 and CDR2 are SEHNR and FQNEAQ (reference sequence).

This clonotype was recorded many times. This chain uses TRBV2 with TRBJ2-2, with a tentative D call TRBD1 (5 bases). This CDR3 spans 13 amino acids. Germline V gene data show CDR1 as SNHLY and CDR2 as FYNNEI. Trimming took 8 bases from V and 4 from J, leaving 11 bases between them. The DNA for the CDR3 is TGTGCCAGCGGGGCCGCGAGCACCGGGGAGCTGTTTTTT. Its protein is CASGAASTGELFF.

J is TRBJ2-1 and V is TRBV2; TRBD2 is a possible D gene (5 bases). This CDR3 is built from 11 residues. The V gene lost 7 bases and the J gene lost 14 bases, with 15 bases spanning the gap. Germline V gene data show CDR1 as SNHLY and CDR2 as FYNNEI. The DNA for the CDR3 is TGTGCCAGCACATTGACGGGAACGGAGTTCTTC. Translation gives CASTLTGTEFF.